The present T cell receptor (beta chain) was sequenced within a study of early T cells in non-severe SARS-CoV-2 infection. This clonotype was picked up many times. TCRdb re-called the 5' RACE reads with MiXCR, one entry per CDR3 protein. The sample holds approximately 56,000 distinct CDR3 sequences, around 10% seen once. V was clipped by 3 bases and J by 6 bases, with 12 bases between them. Germline CDR1 is MNHNS and CDR2 is SASEGT. The CDR3 contains 14 residues. Specimen: whole blood. This chain links TRBV6-1 with TRBJ1-5, with D tentatively TRBD1 (5 bases). The receptor was derived from an adult who was a healthcare worker with PCR-confirmed SARS-CoV-2 infection or an uninfected control (not recorded which). The CDR3, as DNA: TGTGCCAGCAGTGACAGGGAGGGTGGTCAGCCCCAGCATTTT. Its protein product is CASSDREGGQPQHF.